This TCR beta chain appears in the sequencing data of a study of blood T cell repertoires in COVID-19. The repertoire was sequenced with immunoSEQ multiplex PCR; TCRdb's copy has only in-frame clones and lacks some. Of 150,000 or so clones in the sample, roughly 87% were seen once. Across 20 to 25 US areas, participants ranged in age from about 18 to 89 years. V shed 5 bases and J shed 8 bases, with 10 bases lying between them. Germline values: CDR1 SGHAT, CDR2 FQNNGV. The CDR3 is 13 residues long. The rearrangement joins TRBV11-2 to TRBJ1-6; TRBD1 might be the D (5 bases). Sequenced input: PBMCs or T cells enriched from blood (not recorded which). The source is a woman in her forties or fifties who had recovered from COVID-19. CDR3 in DNA: TGTGCCAGCAGCGGGCGGGGGGATTCACCCCTCCACTTT. It encodes CASSGRGDSPLHF.